This is a list of T cell receptor beta chains from one sample in a study of blood T cell repertoires in COVID-19. TCRdb's table, derived via immunoSEQ multiplex PCR, lists solely in-frame clones and lacks some. Of more than 150,000 clones listed, roughly 74% were seen once; the top ten hold approximately 15%. Sequencing was performed on peripheral blood. The receptor source for this set is a woman over 75 with acute or convalescent COVID-19. CDR3s include the opening cysteine and the closing phenylalanine or tryptophan. The D gene is left open where the match is weak. Clone size is given for some rows only: seen once, a few or many times, or a class if the clone is expanded.

clone_size: few; j_call: TRBJ1-1; d_call: NA; cdr3_length: 11; v_call: TRBV29-1; cdr3_nt: TGCAGCGTGCCTGCGTACACTGAAGCTTTCTTT; cdr3_aa: CSVPAYTEAFF
clone_size: NA; j_call: TRBJ2-1; d_call: NA; cdr3_length: 13; v_call: TRBV7-6; cdr3_nt: TGTGCCAGCAGCTTAGGGCCCCTCGATGAGCAGTTCTTC; cdr3_aa: CASSLGPLDEQFF
clone_size: once; j_call: TRBJ1-2; d_call: NA; cdr3_length: 14; v_call: TRBV19; cdr3_nt: TGTGCCAGTAGTATTGAGCAGACAGCTCGAGGCTACACCTTC; cdr3_aa: CASSIEQTARGYTF
clone_size: NA; j_call: TRBJ1-6; d_call: TRBD1; cdr3_length: 11; v_call: TRBV9; cdr3_nt: TGTGCGTTGCAGGGGGCCCGACCCCTCCACTTT; cdr3_aa: CALQGARPLHF
clone_size: NA; j_call: TRBJ2-7; d_call: TRBD2; cdr3_length: 18; v_call: TRBV6-2/TRBV6-3; cdr3_nt: TGTGCCAGCAGTTACTTGGGACTAGCGGGATGGGGGTTCTACGAGCAGTACTTC; cdr3_aa: CASSYLGLAGWGFYEQYF
clone_size: NA; j_call: TRBJ2-7; d_call: TRBD1; cdr3_length: 16; v_call: TRBV6-5; cdr3_nt: TGTGCCAGCAGTTACGGCCCAGGACAGGTCCCCTACGAGCAGTACTTC; cdr3_aa: CASSYGPGQVPYEQYF
clone_size: NA; j_call: TRBJ2-1; d_call: TRBD2; cdr3_length: 16; v_call: TRBV28; cdr3_nt: TGTGCCAGCAGTTCTCCGGGACTAGCGGACTACAATGAGCAGTTCTTC; cdr3_aa: CASSSPGLADYNEQFF
clone_size: NA; j_call: TRBJ2-1; d_call: TRBD2; cdr3_length: 15; v_call: TRBV30; cdr3_nt: TGTGCCTGGAGTGCGCGGGGGGGCCTCTACAATGAGCAGTTCTTC; cdr3_aa: CAWSARGGLYNEQFF
clone_size: once; j_call: TRBJ2-5; d_call: NA; cdr3_length: 13; v_call: TRBV7-2; cdr3_nt: TGTGCCAGCAGCTTGACACGTCAAGAGACCCAGTACTTC; cdr3_aa: CASSLTRQETQYF
clone_size: few; j_call: TRBJ2-1; d_call: TRBD2; cdr3_length: 15; v_call: TRBV11-2; cdr3_nt: TGTGCCAGCAGCCCCTTCGGGGGGGTAACGAATGAGCAGTTCTTC; cdr3_aa: CASSPFGGVTNEQFF
clone_size: once; j_call: TRBJ1-2; d_call: NA; cdr3_length: 13; v_call: TRBV28; cdr3_nt: TGTGCCAGCAGTCGACAGGCGTACTATGGCTACACCTTC; cdr3_aa: CASSRQAYYGYTF
clone_size: once; j_call: TRBJ2-3; d_call: TRBD1; cdr3_length: 13; v_call: TRBV7-2; cdr3_nt: TGTGCCAGCAGCTTCAGGGGGACAGATACGCAGTATTTT; cdr3_aa: CASSFRGTDTQYF
clone_size: NA; j_call: TRBJ2-5; d_call: NA; cdr3_length: 17; v_call: TRBV5-1; cdr3_nt: TGCGCCAGCAGCTTAGGGGTGGCAGGGATAGGCCAAGAGACCCAGTACTTC; cdr3_aa: CASSLGVAGIGQETQYF
clone_size: NA; j_call: TRBJ2-7; d_call: NA; cdr3_length: 14; v_call: TRBV11-2; cdr3_nt: TGTGCCAGCCACTCCCCACAGGGTTCCTACGAGCAGTACTTC; cdr3_aa: CASHSPQGSYEQYF
clone_size: NA; j_call: TRBJ1-1; d_call: NA; cdr3_length: 12; v_call: TRBV5-1; cdr3_nt: TGCGCCAGCAGCTCCCCGGGATATGAAGCTTTCTTT; cdr3_aa: CASSSPGYEAFF
clone_size: NA; j_call: TRBJ1-3; d_call: NA; cdr3_length: 13; v_call: TRBV6-5; cdr3_nt: TGTGCCAGCAGTCGGGGCTCTGGAAACACCATATATTTT; cdr3_aa: CASSRGSGNTIYF
clone_size: NA; j_call: TRBJ1-3; d_call: NA; cdr3_length: 14; v_call: TRBV19; cdr3_nt: TGTGCCAGTACTGCCGGGACAAGTGGAAACACCATATATTTT; cdr3_aa: CASTAGTSGNTIYF
clone_size: NA; j_call: TRBJ1-5; d_call: NA; cdr3_length: 14; v_call: TRBV28; cdr3_nt: TGTGCCAGCAGTTTCGGGTGGGGCAATCAGCCCCAGCATTTT; cdr3_aa: CASSFGWGNQPQHF
clone_size: NA; j_call: TRBJ1-1; d_call: NA; cdr3_length: 13; v_call: TRBV7-9; cdr3_nt: TGTGCCAGCAGCTTTGGGGCAAACACTGAAGCTTTCTTT; cdr3_aa: CASSFGANTEAFF
clone_size: few; j_call: TRBJ2-1; d_call: NA; cdr3_length: 16; v_call: TRBV2; cdr3_nt: TGTGCCAGCAAAAGGGACTCACCGAGCTCCTACAATGAGCAGTTCTTC; cdr3_aa: CASKRDSPSSYNEQFF
clone_size: once; j_call: TRBJ2-1; d_call: NA; cdr3_length: 16; v_call: TRBV5-1; cdr3_nt: TGCGCCAGCAGCTTGGAGCCGGGTCAGGGATACGGTGAGCAGTTCTTC; cdr3_aa: CASSLEPGQGYGEQFF
clone_size: NA; j_call: TRBJ2-6; d_call: TRBD1; cdr3_length: 17; v_call: TRBV5-5; cdr3_nt: TGTGCCAGCAGAGAGGACAGGGGGCGAACCGGGGCCAACGTCCTGACTTTC; cdr3_aa: CASREDRGRTGANVLTF
clone_size: NA; j_call: TRBJ2-2; d_call: NA; cdr3_length: 9; v_call: TRBV9; cdr3_nt: TGTGCCCGCTATGCGGGGCTGTTTTTT; cdr3_aa: CARYAGLFF
clone_size: NA; j_call: TRBJ1-5; d_call: NA; cdr3_length: 13; v_call: TRBV21-1; cdr3_nt: TGTGCCAGCAGCAAAGTGGGGGGGCAGCCCCAGCATTTT; cdr3_aa: CASSKVGGQPQHF
clone_size: NA; j_call: TRBJ2-3; d_call: TRBD1; cdr3_length: 14; v_call: TRBV6-5; cdr3_nt: TGTGCCAGCAACCGACTTCAGGGGGCAGATACGCAGTATTTT; cdr3_aa: CASNRLQGADTQYF
clone_size: NA; j_call: TRBJ1-1; d_call: NA; cdr3_length: 14; v_call: TRBV3-1/TRBV3-2; cdr3_nt: TGTGCCAGCAGCCGGGGGGGTATGAACACTGAAGCTTTCTTT; cdr3_aa: CASSRGGMNTEAFF
clone_size: NA; j_call: TRBJ2-2; d_call: NA; cdr3_length: 15; v_call: TRBV10-1; cdr3_nt: TGCGCCAGCAGTGAGGGGGCAGCAAACACCGGGGAGCTGTTTTTT; cdr3_aa: CASSEGAANTGELFF
clone_size: NA; j_call: TRBJ2-5; d_call: TRBD2; cdr3_length: 14; v_call: TRBV5-1; cdr3_nt: TGCGCCAGCAGCGACACTAGCGTCGGGCAGACCCAGTACTTC; cdr3_aa: CASSDTSVGQTQYF
clone_size: NA; j_call: TRBJ2-7; d_call: TRBD1; cdr3_length: 14; v_call: TRBV6-5; cdr3_nt: TGTGCCAGCAGTCGAGAACTACAGGGGTACGAGCAGTACTTC; cdr3_aa: CASSRELQGYEQYF
clone_size: NA; j_call: TRBJ1-1; d_call: NA; cdr3_length: 17; v_call: TRBV5-6; cdr3_nt: TGTGCCAGCAGCCCCCAGGCCGGACTCCAGGCGAACACTGAAGCTTTCTTT; cdr3_aa: CASSPQAGLQANTEAFF
clone_size: NA; j_call: TRBJ2-1; d_call: NA; cdr3_length: 11; v_call: TRBV30; cdr3_nt: TGTGCCTGGGAGAGGGCCAATGAGCAGTTCTTC; cdr3_aa: CAWERANEQFF
clone_size: NA; j_call: TRBJ2-1; d_call: TRBD2; cdr3_length: 15; v_call: TRBV15; cdr3_nt: TGTGCCACCAGCAGAATAGCGGGAGGGCCGGATGAGCAGTTCTTC; cdr3_aa: CATSRIAGGPDEQFF
clone_size: NA; j_call: TRBJ1-6; d_call: NA; cdr3_length: 15; v_call: TRBV5-4; cdr3_nt: TGTGCCAGCAGCTTGCGACAGCTAAATAATTCACCCCTCCACTTT; cdr3_aa: CASSLRQLNNSPLHF
clone_size: NA; j_call: TRBJ2-7; d_call: NA; cdr3_length: 17; v_call: TRBV6-9; cdr3_nt: TGTGCCAGCAGTTACCCAAAAGGGAGAATTAATGGCTATGAGCAGTACTTC; cdr3_aa: CASSYPKGRINGYEQYF
clone_size: NA; j_call: TRBJ2-7; d_call: TRBD1; cdr3_length: 14; v_call: TRBV6-5; cdr3_nt: TGTGCCAGCGCGATCAGTACAGGGGGCTACGAGCAGTACTTC; cdr3_aa: CASAISTGGYEQYF
clone_size: NA; j_call: TRBJ1-1; d_call: NA; cdr3_length: 15; v_call: TRBV21-1; cdr3_nt: TGTGCCAGCAGCAAAGGCGTTGCTGAGAACACTGAAGCTTTCTTT; cdr3_aa: CASSKGVAENTEAFF
clone_size: NA; j_call: TRBJ1-2; d_call: TRBD1; cdr3_length: 13; v_call: TRBV3-1/TRBV3-2; cdr3_nt: TGTGCCAGCAGCCAGAGGACAGGGAATGGCTACACCTTC; cdr3_aa: CASSQRTGNGYTF
clone_size: NA; j_call: TRBJ1-3; d_call: NA; cdr3_length: 13; v_call: TRBV18; cdr3_nt: TGTGCCAGCTCACCACCGGACAGAAACACCATATATTTT; cdr3_aa: CASSPPDRNTIYF
clone_size: NA; j_call: TRBJ2-1; d_call: NA; cdr3_length: 16; v_call: TRBV5-1; cdr3_nt: TGCGCCAGCAGCTCCCCCCCAGGGGTGACCTACAATGAGCAGTTCTTC; cdr3_aa: CASSSPPGVTYNEQFF
clone_size: NA; j_call: TRBJ1-6; d_call: TRBD1; cdr3_length: 14; v_call: TRBV27; cdr3_nt: TGTGCCAGCAGTACCTGGGACAGGGAATCACCCCTCCACTTT; cdr3_aa: CASSTWDRESPLHF